Below, 28 T cell receptor beta chains from the same sample are listed, as sequenced in a study of post-analysis software for immune sequencing data (dated by TCRdb to about 2015). Their target antigens are unknown. Beyond this particular receptor, the publication reports: Significantly higher frequencies in patients than in controls were found for roughly 5 TRBV segments, including TRBV5-6, TRBV5-1 and TRBV20-1.

The library was built by means of PCR. Sequencing was carried out with an Illumina HiSeq 2500. To reduce PCR and sequencing biases, unique molecular identifiers were incorporated into the TCR beta cDNA libraries. TCRdb reprocessed the public reads (quality trimming at Q25 with fastp, clone calling with MiXCR) and kept in-frame beta chains. Entries are consolidated by CDR3 protein sequence, retaining the most common genes and DNA. This sample lists around 500,000 distinct CDR3 sequences; 34% were detected once. Together, the top ten hold about 6% of the sample. The sample was blood. These receptors were collected from a girl aged 2-17 years with multiple sclerosis.

There are a few counts of this clonotype. V usage is TRBV24-1 and J usage is TRBJ1-2; possible D gene TRBD1, 6 bases. This CDR3 spans 13 amino acids. Trimming removed 3 bases at V and 4 bases at J, with 8 bases between. Germline-derived CDR1 and CDR2 are KGHDR and SFDVKD. CDR3 DNA: TGTGCCACCAGTGATGGGGACATCTATGGCTACACCTTC. This codes for CATSDGDIYGYTF.

J is TRBJ1-1 and V is TRBV3-1, with a tentative D call TRBD1 (6 bases). V dropped 1 base and J dropped 4 bases, with 19 bases sitting between them. This CDR3 has 17 residues. The germline V gene encodes CDR1 LGHDT and CDR2 YNNKEL (reference sequence). The CDR3 loop reads CASSQGLRGAGSTEAFF. CDR3 bases: TGTGCCAGCAGCCAAGGGCTGAGGGGGGCTGGTAGCACTGAAGCTTTCTTT. Looking up the rest from reference TRBV3-1 and TRBJ1-1 gives the full variable domain: DTAVSQTPKYLVTQMGNDKSIKCEQNLGHDTMYWYKQDSKKFLKIMFSYNNKELIINETVPNRFSPKSPDKAHLNLHINSLELGDSAVYFCASSQGLRGAGSTEAFFGQGTRLTVV.

This clonotype occurred a few times. The chain combines TRBV6-6 with TRBJ1-2; D not certain. This CDR3 has 16 residues. CDR1 MNHNY and CDR2 SVGAGI come from the germline V gene (reference sequence). V gave up 0 bases and J gave up 6 bases, with 17 bases separating them. The CDR3 DNA is TGTGCCAGCAGTTACTCGGGAACCCAGTATCGCGATGGCTACACCTTC. Translating it yields CASSYSGTQYRDGYTF.

This clonotype was observed a handful of times. The V and J genes are TRBV20-1 and TRBJ2-7; no reliable D call. Germline V gene lookup returns CDR1 DFQATT and CDR2 SNEGSKA (reference sequence). The length of the CDR3 is 13 residues. Trimming pared 6 bases from V and 3 bases from J, leaving 15 bases between. Here the CDR3 reads CSAPLIPGYEQYF. The CDR3 region has the DNA TGCAGTGCCCCTCTCATCCCGGGCTACGAGCAGTACTTC.

CDR3 region: CSAWDSQNEKLFF. CDR3 nucleotides: TGCAGTGCTTGGGACAGCCAAAATGAAAAACTGTTTTTT. This chain connects TRBV20-1 to TRBJ1-4; 7 nucleotides match TRBD1. Per the germline V gene, CDR1 is DFQATT and CDR2 is SNEGSKA (reference sequence). There are 13 residues in the CDR3. V was pared by 5 bases and J by 5 bases, with 5 bases of the junction left unmatched.

The V call is TRBV11-1, the J call TRBJ2-7; 7 nucleotides line up with TRBD2. The CDR3 spans 17 residues. V gave up 6 bases and J gave up 3 bases; unmatched junction bases: 17. Germline lookup yields CDR1 SGHAT and CDR2 FQDESV (reference sequence). CDR3 in DNA: TGTGCCAGCAGTCGAAGGCCAGCGGGGCTCGACTACTACGAGCAGTACTTC. This gives the protein CASSRRPAGLDYYEQYF.

This clonotype was observed a single time. The gene calls are TRBV6-5 and TRBJ2-7, with D tentatively TRBD2 (6 bases). The DNA end lines up better with TRBJ2-5; the J call may be wrong. Germline V gene lookup returns CDR1 MNHEY and CDR2 SVGAGI. The CDR3 extends over 17 amino acids. CDR3 bases: TGTGCCAGCAGTTACTTCCCTACCGGGACTGATCAAGAGACCCAGTACTTC. Protein sequence: CASSYFPTGTDQETQYF.

This chain connects TRBV6-5 to TRBJ2-1; TRBD2 aligns across 14 bases. Germline CDR1 and CDR2: MNHEY and SVGAGI. Trimming cost V 0 bases and J 6 bases; bases outside gene matches: 10. The CDR3 length is 19 residues. CDR3 protein: CASSYSGTSGGWFSNEQFF. The DNA of the CDR3 is TGTGCCAGCAGTTACTCTGGGACTAGCGGGGGATGGTTTTCCAATGAGCAGTTCTTC.

This clonotype turned up a few times. The gene calls are TRBV5-1 and TRBJ2-3, with 13 bases matching TRBD2. The CDR3 loop spans 19 amino acids. In germline, CDR1 is SGHRS, CDR2 YFSETQ. The junction had 14 bases not matched to a gene; V was cut back by 4 bases and J by 3 bases. The CDR3, as DNA: TGCGCCAGCAGCCCAATGACTAGCGGGGGGCCTAGTAGTACAGATACGCAGTATTTT. Its translation: CASSPMTSGGPSSTDTQYF.

The chain uses TRBV6-5 and TRBJ1-2; the D is unclear. The CDR3 extends over 17 amino acids. V shed 8 bases and J shed 1 base, with 23 bases lying between them. The germline gives CDR1 MNHEY, CDR2 SVGAGI. The CDR3 sequence is CASRISGPSGVNYGYTF. The CDR3 DNA sequence: TGTGCCAGCCGGATAAGCGGGCCGTCGGGCGTTAACTATGGCTACACCTTC.

Worth noting for this clonotype: The junction does not match germline at one end; this may be a read error. The chain uses TRBV12-3 or TRBV12-4 and TRBJ1-6; D uncertain. CDR3 length: 19 amino acids. CDR3 nucleotide sequence: TGTGCCAGCAGTACAGATTGGACGCCGCTATCCGATTTTAATCCACCCCTCCACTTT. It codes for CASSTDWTPLSDFNPPLHF.

This chain joins TRBV7-3 and TRBJ2-1, with TRBD2 identical over 9 bases. Germline V gene sequence: CDR1 SGHTA, CDR2 FQGTGA. After removal of 2 bases from V and 4 bases from J, the junction contained 3 bases not matched to a gene. The CDR3 is 15 amino acids. The CDR3 sequence: CASSLGGGEYNEQFF. The DNA of the CDR3 is TGTGCCAGCAGCTTAGGCGGGGGGGAATACAATGAGCAGTTCTTC.

This clonotype came up many times. The junction differs from germline at one of its ends, possibly a read error. The chain uses TRBV5-1 and TRBJ1-1, with D possibly TRBD1 on 5 matching bases. CDR3 size: 12 residues. Germline lookup yields CDR1 SGHRS and CDR2 YFSETQ. The CDR3 nucleotides are TGTGCCAGCAGCTTTGGGGGGACTGAAGCTTTCTTT. Protein sequence: CASSFGGTEAFF.

The chain joins TRBV7-8 to TRBJ2-5; tentative D call: TRBD2 (6 bases). CDR1 is SGHVS and CDR2 is FQNEAQ in the germline V gene. V dropped 5 bases and J dropped 1 base, with 11 bases sitting between them. The CDR3 spans 14 residues. CDR3 in DNA: TGTGCCAGCAGCGGCCTAGCGTTCCAAGAGACCCAGTACTTC. It is translated as CASSGLAFQETQYF.

The genes are TRBV20-1 and TRBJ2-3; 8 bases are a match to TRBD2. CDR3 size: 14 residues. Trimming cost V 4 bases and J 1 base; bases outside gene matches: 4. Germline V lookup: CDR1 DFQATT, CDR2 SNEGSKA (reference sequence). The CDR3, as DNA: TGCAGTGCTATAGGGCGGGGGGGCACAGATACGCAGTATTTT. It codes for CSAIGRGGTDTQYF.

There are many counts of this clonotype. V is TRBV10-3 and J is TRBJ2-5; 9 bases are a match to TRBD1. Looked up from germline, CDR1 is ENHRY and CDR2 is SYGVKD. V lost 7 bases, J lost 3 bases, and 3 bases stayed unmatched. This CDR3 has 13 residues. The CDR3 DNA reads TGTGCCATCACTAGGGACAGGGAAGAGACCCAGTACTTC. The encoded protein is CAITRDREETQYF.

The rearrangement links TRBV20-1 to TRBJ1-5, with TRBD1 matching over 7 bases. In germline, CDR1 is DFQATT, CDR2 SNEGSKA (reference sequence). The CDR3 covers 12 residues. Trimming at V came to 5 bases and at J to 2 bases, leaving 0 bases not matched to a gene. CDR3 nucleotide sequence: TGCAGTGCTGGACAGGGCAATCAGCCCCAGCATTTT. Its translation: CSAGQGNQPQHF.

This chain links TRBV6-5 with TRBJ2-7, with D perhaps matching TRBD2 (7 bases). The CDR3 extends over 14 amino acids. The V gene's germline CDR1 is MNHEY and CDR2 SVGAGI. Trimming pared 4 bases from V and 4 bases from J, leaving 14 bases between. CDR3: CASSWRRGPYEQYF. The CDR3 bases are TGTGCCAGCAGTTGGCGGCGGGGGCCATACGAGCAGTACTTC.

This clonotype was detected only a few times. The J gene is TRBJ2-7, the V gene TRBV20-1; 7 bases line up with TRBD2. Unmatched junction bases numbered 5, after V lost 5 bases and J lost 1 base. From germline, CDR1 is DFQATT and CDR2 SNEGSKA (reference sequence). The CDR3 consists of 13 residues. In nucleotides, the CDR3 is TGCAGTGCTCCCGGGGACTATTCCTACGAGCAGTACTTC. It specifies CSAPGDYSYEQYF.

This chain joins TRBV5-5 and TRBJ1-4, with D perhaps TRBD1 (5 bases). V lost 4 bases, J lost 5 bases, and 15 bases lay in between. CDR1 is SGHKS, CDR2 YYEKEE, per germline (reference sequence). The CDR3 covers 15 residues. CDR3 region: CASSLLTAANEKLFF. The CDR3 nucleotides are TGTGCCAGCAGCCTCCTGACAGCCGCGAATGAAAAACTGTTTTTT.

In its sample, this clonotype was seen a few times. This chain connects TRBV20-1 to TRBJ2-4; no clear D. The DNA matches TRBJ2-7 better at its end, which makes the J call doubtful. Germline-derived CDR1 and CDR2 are DFQATT and SNEGSKA (reference sequence). This CDR3 region has 11 residues. CDR3 sequence reads: CSAQNLYEQYF. DNA for the CDR3: TGCAGTGCCCAAAACCTTTACGAGCAGTACTTC.

This clonotype was observed a few times. The chain links TRBV12-3 or TRBV12-4 to TRBJ2-3; D perhaps matches TRBD2 (6 bases). This CDR3 is built from 15 residues. V was clipped by 6 bases and J by 6 bases, with 19 bases between them. The CDR3 region is CASSPLGGAGDTQYF. The DNA for the CDR3 is TGTGCCAGCAGCCCTCTCGGAGGGGCGGGGGATACGCAGTATTTT.

The chain uses TRBV29-1 and TRBJ1-5, with TRBD1 as a possible D gene (6 bases). The V gene lost 4 bases and the J gene lost 7 bases, with 14 bases spanning the gap. The CDR3 length is 13 residues. CDR1 is SQVTM and CDR2 is ANQGSEA in the germline V gene. As DNA, the CDR3 is TGCAGCGTTGCTACAGGGATTGAACAGCCCCAGCATTTT. This sequence encodes CSVATGIEQPQHF.

The chain employs TRBV18 and TRBJ2-1, with 8 bases aligning to TRBD2. This CDR3 is 15 amino acids long. After removal of 6 bases from V and 5 bases from J, the junction contained 9 bases not matched to a gene. CDR1 is KGHSH, CDR2 LQKENI, per germline. DNA of the CDR3: TGTGCCAGCTCGAAAAGCGGGGGACAAAACAATGAGCAGTTCTTC. It specifies CASSKSGGQNNEQFF.

The rearrangement uses TRBV12-3 or TRBV12-4 and TRBJ2-1; D may be TRBD1 (5 bases). V was cut by 5 bases and J by 10 bases, with 21 bases left in between. This CDR3 region has 15 residues. The CDR3 nucleotides are TGTGCCAGCAGTGGAAGGGGCCAAGGGCCCTACGAGCAGTTCTTC. Translation gives CASSGRGQGPYEQFF.

The J gene is TRBJ1-2, the V gene TRBV20-1; TRBD1 matches at 8 bases. Per the germline V gene, CDR1 is DFQATT and CDR2 is SNEGSKA (reference sequence). CDR3 size: 13 residues. J lost 8 bases, V lost 3 bases, and 8 bases had no gene match. CDR3 loop: CSASAGGAWGYTF. The CDR3 DNA reads TGCAGTGCTAGTGCAGGGGGCGCGTGGGGCTACACCTTC.

The rearrangement uses TRBV29-1 and TRBJ1-2, with a tentative D call TRBD1 (5 bases). V lost 7 bases and J 3 bases, leaving 15 bases between the germline ends. CDR1 and CDR2 from the germline V gene are SQVTM and ANQGSEA. The CDR3 loop spans 13 amino acids. The CDR3 sequence: CSASGGADYGYTF. The CDR3 DNA sequence: TGCAGCGCCTCGGGCGGGGCCGACTATGGCTACACCTTC.

The CDR3 bases are TGCAGTGCTAGAGATCCAGCGAACACTGAAGCTTTCTTT. This gives the protein CSARDPANTEAFF. The chain joins TRBV20-1 to TRBJ1-1; D not certain. Per the germline V gene, CDR1 is DFQATT and CDR2 is SNEGSKA (reference sequence). Trimming removed 0 bases from V and 1 base from J, with 6 bases in between. This CDR3 has 13 residues.